A selection of T cell receptor beta chains follows, all from one sample in a study of T cells in Graves' hyperthyroidism and ophthalmopathy. TCRdb processed the multiplex PCR reads anew with MiXCR; each CDR3 protein has one entry. The sample lists about 360,000 distinct CDR3 sequences, 19% occurring once. Sequenced material: blood. These receptors were obtained from a woman between 18 and 30 years old with Graves' hyperthyroidism. CDR3s include the opening cysteine and the closing phenylalanine or tryptophan. The D gene is left open where the match is weak. Some rows have no size entry. The others give once, few or many, or a class for an expanded clone.

cdr3_nt cdr3_aa v_call clone_size j_call d_call
TGTGCCAGCAGCTTAAAGGGTTCCTCCTACGAGCAGTACTTC CASSLKGSSYEQYF TRBV13 many TRBJ2-7 .
TGTGCCAGCAGCCAAAAAGGGGGCCCCTACGAGCAGTACTTC CASSQKGGPYEQYF TRBV14 few TRBJ2-7 TRBD1
TGCGCCAGCATTGCGCAATCCCAAGGGGAGCTGTTTTTT CASIAQSQGELFF TRBV5-1 many TRBJ2-2 .
TGTGCCAGCAGTGTACAGGGGTTTGGGGTCTCTGGAAACACCATATATTTT CASSVQGFGVSGNTIYF TRBV6-1 many TRBJ1-3 TRBD1
TGCAGTGCTAGGAAGGAAAAGTGGGGCTACGAGCAGTACTTC CSARKEKWGYEQYF TRBV20-1 . TRBJ2-7 .
TGTGCCAGCATGGGGCAATCCTACGAGCAGTACTTC CASMGQSYEQYF TRBV7-9 many TRBJ2-7 .
TGTGCCAGCAGCCGAGAAGACAGGAACACTGAAGCTTTCTTT CASSREDRNTEAFF TRBV9 . TRBJ1-1 .
TGTGCCTCAGCCATTGGGGGAGAGCAGTACTTC CASAIGGEQYF TRBV12-3/TRBV12-4 many TRBJ2-7 .
TGTGCCAGCAGTTTCTACCGGTCGGGGGCTGGATACACCTTC CASSFYRSGAGYTF TRBV12-3/TRBV12-4 many TRBJ1-2 .
TGTGCCAGCAGTTTGGAGGGATCCGGGAACATTCAGTACTTC CASSLEGSGNIQYF TRBV12-3/TRBV12-4 . TRBJ2-4 .
TGTGCCAGCAGCCGTAGCGGCCAAGAGACCCAGTACTTC CASSRSGQETQYF TRBV7-3 many TRBJ2-5 .
TGCAGTGCTAGTTGGTGGGGACAGAGCAATGGCGAGCAGTACTTC CSASWWGQSNGEQYF TRBV20-1 many TRBJ2-7 TRBD1
TGTGCCAGCACCACCCAGCGAGGGCCCTCTGGGGCCAACGTCCTGACTTTC CASTTQRGPSGANVLTF TRBV18 . TRBJ2-6 .
TGTGCCAGCAGCCAAGCTTGGGGCTCGAACACCGGGGAGCTGTTTTTT CASSQAWGSNTGELFF TRBV14 many TRBJ2-2 .
TGTGCCAGCAGCCCCCGTTATCCCTTTAGATCCTACAATGAGCAGTTCTTC CASSPRYPFRSYNEQFF TRBV2 few TRBJ2-1 .
TGTGCCAGCAGTTACTCGCCCAGCTCTGGAAACACCATATATTTT CASSYSPSSGNTIYF TRBV6-5 many TRBJ1-3 .
TGTGCCAGCTCACCGAGGGGAGGTGGCTACACCTTC CASSPRGGGYTF TRBV18 many TRBJ1-2 .
TGTGCCAGCAGCCGGACCGGGGTCCGAATTCGGCCCCAGCATTTT CASSRTGVRIRPQHF TRBV12-3/TRBV12-4 many TRBJ1-5 .
TGCAGTGCTTGGGACGTCAGCTCCTACGAGCAGTACTTC CSAWDVSSYEQYF TRBV20-1 many TRBJ2-7 .
TGTGCCAGCAGCTTGAGCTGGTCCCCCTACGAGCAGTACTTC CASSLSWSPYEQYF TRBV7-8 many TRBJ2-7 .
TGTGCCAGCTGTTACAGGGGTGGTGGCTACACCTTC CASCYRGGGYTF TRBV12-3/TRBV12-4 many TRBJ1-2 TRBD1
TGCAGTGCTAGAGAGTTCCGTGTCTACGAGCAGTACTTC CSAREFRVYEQYF TRBV20-1 many TRBJ2-7 .
TGTGCCAGCAGCAGCCGGGTGGGGGCAGGGTACGAGCAGTACTTC CASSSRVGAGYEQYF TRBV7-8 many TRBJ2-7 .
TGTGCCAGCACAATAAAGGCAAGAGGTATTCGGTACGAGCAGTACTTC CASTIKARGIRYEQYF TRBV2 many TRBJ2-7 .
TGTGCCAGCAGTCTAGAGGGCAGATACGAGCAGTACTTC CASSLEGRYEQYF TRBV12-3/TRBV12-4 many TRBJ2-7 .
TGTGCCAGCAGTTCCGGGACAGTCTTGCCCGAGCAGTACTTC CASSSGTVLPEQYF TRBV6-5 many TRBJ2-7 TRBD1
TGTGCCAGCAGTCTGACAGGGGACTATGGCTACACCTTC CASSLTGDYGYTF TRBV5-1 many TRBJ1-2 TRBD1
TGTGCCAGCAGTGAAGCGCCGCGAGGGGGAAACACCATATATTTT CASSEAPRGGNTIYF TRBV6-1 . TRBJ1-3 .
TGTGCCAGCAGTTTGTTAAGAGTTTCGGGGGGCGAGGAGACCCAGTACTTC CASSLLRVSGGEETQYF TRBV28 . TRBJ2-5 .
TGTGCCAGCAGCTTACCGGCCGGGGAGCTGTTTTTT CASSLPAGELFF TRBV11-3 many TRBJ2-2 .
TGTGCCAGCAGTGAACAGACAGTTACCTACGAGCAGTACTTC CASSEQTVTYEQYF TRBV6-1 . TRBJ2-7 .
TGCGCCAGCAGCTCCCTACCGTCAAGAACGAACACTGAAGCTTTCTTT CASSSLPSRTNTEAFF TRBV5-1 many TRBJ1-1 .
TGTGCCAGTAGTATGGTCGGAAATCAGCCCCAGCATTTT CASSMVGNQPQHF TRBV19 . TRBJ1-5 .
TGTGCCAGCAGCCCAACGACAGGTTATAATTCACCCCTCCACTTT CASSPTTGYNSPLHF TRBV11-2 . TRBJ1-6 .
TGTGCCAGCTCACCACCGGCAGGCCTCAACACTGAAGCTTTCTTT CASSPPAGLNTEAFF TRBV18 . TRBJ1-1 .
TGCAGTGCTAGAGATGCAGGGGGAGCTTTCTTT CSARDAGGAFF TRBV20-1 many TRBJ1-1 TRBD1
TGCAGCGTTGTCTTGGGTAACACTGAAGCTTTCTTT CSVVLGNTEAFF TRBV29-1 many TRBJ1-1 .
TGTGCCAGCAGCAAGCGGGGTGGATGGGAGACCCAGTACTTC CASSKRGGWETQYF TRBV12-3/TRBV12-4 many TRBJ2-5 TRBD2
TGTGCCAGCAGTTTCCGATTGACAGGGGGCGCCCACGAGCAGTACTTC CASSFRLTGGAHEQYF TRBV12-3/TRBV12-4 few TRBJ2-7 TRBD1
TGCAGTGCTAGAGTAGGAGGGCCAAACACTGAAGCTTTCTTT CSARVGGPNTEAFF TRBV20-1 many TRBJ1-1 .
TGTGCCAGCAGTTTAAGACAGGGTTATCAGCCCCAGCATTTT CASSLRQGYQPQHF TRBV12-3/TRBV12-4 many TRBJ1-5 TRBD1
TGTGCCAGCAGCCAGGACAGGTGGGCTGAAGCTTTCTTT CASSQDRWAEAFF TRBV7-3 many TRBJ1-1 TRBD1
TGTGCCAGCAGCGTAGGTCTCTGGGACAGGGAAGCTTTCTTT CASSVGLWDREAFF TRBV9 . TRBJ1-1 TRBD1
TGTGCCAGCAGCTCCTTCCTAGCGGGGCAAGAGACCCAGTACTTC CASSSFLAGQETQYF TRBV7-9 many TRBJ2-5 TRBD2